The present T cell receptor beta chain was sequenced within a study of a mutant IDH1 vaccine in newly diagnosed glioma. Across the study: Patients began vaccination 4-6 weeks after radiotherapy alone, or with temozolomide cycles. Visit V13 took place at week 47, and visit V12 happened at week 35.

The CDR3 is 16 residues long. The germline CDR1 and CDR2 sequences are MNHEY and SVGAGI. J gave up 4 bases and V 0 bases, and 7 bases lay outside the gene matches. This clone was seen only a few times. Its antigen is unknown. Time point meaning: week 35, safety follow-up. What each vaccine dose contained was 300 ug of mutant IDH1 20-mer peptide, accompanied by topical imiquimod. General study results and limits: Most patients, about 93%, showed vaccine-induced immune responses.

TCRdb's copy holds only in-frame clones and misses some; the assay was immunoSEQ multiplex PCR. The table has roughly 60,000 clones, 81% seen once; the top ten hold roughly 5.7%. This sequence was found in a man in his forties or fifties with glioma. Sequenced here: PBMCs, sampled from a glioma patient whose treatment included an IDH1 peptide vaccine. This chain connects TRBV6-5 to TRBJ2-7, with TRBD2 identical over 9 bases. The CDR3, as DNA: TGTGCCAGCAGTTACTCGAGCCTAGCGGGGAGGTACGAGCAGTACTTC. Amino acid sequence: CASSYSSLAGRYEQYF.